This note documents a single TCR beta chain sequence. With 4 bases clipped from V and 5 bases from J, the junction kept 4 bases outside the gene matches. CDR1 and CDR2 (germline): KGHDR, SFDVKD. The length of the CDR3 is 14 residues. Living in 24 US areas, the participants were between about 18 and 95 years of age. This record comes from a study of blood T cell repertoires in COVID-19. Study information: Recovered Cohort 3 donors showed two negative PCRs, clearance, or symptom resolution. Some COVID-19 samples were acute and others convalescent; all came from the United States, Italy and Spain.

Assay used: immunoSEQ multiplex PCR; TCRdb lists only in-frame clones, some missing. The sample has fewer than 350,000 clones; roughly 91% are singletons. The sample taken for sequencing was PBMCs or T cells enriched from blood (not recorded which). The receptor comes from a woman aged 55-70 years in a cohort exposed to, infected with or recovered from COVID-19 (not recorded which). The chain recombines TRBV24-1 with TRBJ1-5; 7 bases are shared with TRBD1. CDR3 coding DNA: TGTGCCACCAGTGACCCTGACAGGGATCAGCCCCAGCATTTT. Protein product: CATSDPDRDQPQHF.